This T cell receptor beta chain emerged from a study of T cell responses to AZD1222 COVID-19 vaccine. Study outcomes and limitations: Just a handful of AZD1222 recipients were seropositive at baseline. Spike-wide coverage was observed for vaccine-associated CD4 TCRs, with dominant responses at 160-218 and 743-854. Within unmutated variant regions lay the reported targets of nearly half of spike-specific TCRs.

With regard to this clone: Its antigen is currently unknown.

This CDR3 comprises 16 residues. Looked up from germline, CDR1 is MNHEY and CDR2 is SMNVEV (reference sequence). The V gene end was trimmed by 0 bases and the J gene end by 2 bases; junction bases not matched to a gene: 7. Produced via immunoSEQ multiplex PCR; TCRdb's table is partial and in-frame only. The sample has 100,000 or so clones, about 86% seen once. The receptor was isolated from an adult in good health. The sequencing here drew on peripheral blood, taken on day 0 of AZD1222 vaccination. The chain couples TRBV27 to TRBJ2-7; 7 bases align to TRBD2. The CDR3 here is CASSLSGGDYPYEQYF. CDR3 nucleotide sequence: TGTGCCAGCAGTTTATCGGGGGGGGACTACCCCTACGAGCAGTACTTC.